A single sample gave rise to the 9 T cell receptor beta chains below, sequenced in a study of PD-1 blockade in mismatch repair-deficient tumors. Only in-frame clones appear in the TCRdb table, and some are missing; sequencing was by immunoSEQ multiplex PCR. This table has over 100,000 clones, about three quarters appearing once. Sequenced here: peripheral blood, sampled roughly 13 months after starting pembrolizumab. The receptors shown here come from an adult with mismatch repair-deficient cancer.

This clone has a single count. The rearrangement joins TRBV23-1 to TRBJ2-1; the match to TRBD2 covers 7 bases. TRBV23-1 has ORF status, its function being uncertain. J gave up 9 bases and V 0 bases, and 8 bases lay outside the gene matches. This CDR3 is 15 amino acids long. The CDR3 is CASSQSSGRAPEQFF. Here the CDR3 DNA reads TGCGCCAGCAGTCAATCTAGTGGGAGGGCCCCTGAGCAGTTCTTC.

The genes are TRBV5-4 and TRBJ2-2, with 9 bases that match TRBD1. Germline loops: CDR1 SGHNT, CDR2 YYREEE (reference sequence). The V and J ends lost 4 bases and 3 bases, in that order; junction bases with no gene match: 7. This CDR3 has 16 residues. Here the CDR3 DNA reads TGTGCCAGCAGCGTGGACAGGGGTGTTGACACCGGGGAGCTGTTTTTT. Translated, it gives CASSVDRGVDTGELFF. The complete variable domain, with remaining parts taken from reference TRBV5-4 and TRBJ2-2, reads ETGVTQSPTHLIKTRGQQVTLRCSSQSGHNTVSWYQQALGQGPQFIFQYYREEENGRGNFPPRFSGLQFPNYSSELNVNALELDDSALYLCASSVDRGVDTGELFFGEGSRLTVL.

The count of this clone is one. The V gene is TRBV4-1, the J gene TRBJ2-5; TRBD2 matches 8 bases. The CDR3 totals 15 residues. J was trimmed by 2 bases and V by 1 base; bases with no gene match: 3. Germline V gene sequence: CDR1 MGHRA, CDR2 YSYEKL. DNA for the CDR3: TGCGCCAGCAGCCAAGTAATAGCGGGGCAAGAGACCCAGTACTTC. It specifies CASSQVIAGQETQYF.

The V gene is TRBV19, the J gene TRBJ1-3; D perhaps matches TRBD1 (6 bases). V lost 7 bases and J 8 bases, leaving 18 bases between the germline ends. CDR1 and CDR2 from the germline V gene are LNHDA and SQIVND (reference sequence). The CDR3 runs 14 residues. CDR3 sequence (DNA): TGTGCCAGTACAAAGGGATACAGGGCGGACACCATATATTTT. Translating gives CASTKGYRADTIYF.

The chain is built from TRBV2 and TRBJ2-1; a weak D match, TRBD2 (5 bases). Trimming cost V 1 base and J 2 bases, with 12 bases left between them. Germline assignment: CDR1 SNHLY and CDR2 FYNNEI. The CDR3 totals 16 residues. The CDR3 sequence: CASSEVGRRAYNEQFF. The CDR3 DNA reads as TGTGCCAGCAGTGAAGTAGGGAGACGGGCCTACAATGAGCAGTTCTTC.

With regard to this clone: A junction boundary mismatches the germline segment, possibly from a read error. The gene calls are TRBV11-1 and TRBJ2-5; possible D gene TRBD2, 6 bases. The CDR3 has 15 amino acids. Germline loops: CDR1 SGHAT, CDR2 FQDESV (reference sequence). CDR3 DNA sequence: TGTGCCAGCAGCCCATTCTCCCGGCGCGGGGATTTTGGGGACTTC. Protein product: CASSPFSRRGDFGDF.

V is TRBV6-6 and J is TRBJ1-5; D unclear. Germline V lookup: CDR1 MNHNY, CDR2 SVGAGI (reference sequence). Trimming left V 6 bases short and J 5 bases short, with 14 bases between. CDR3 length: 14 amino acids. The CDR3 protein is CASRRPEEHQPQHF. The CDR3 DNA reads TGTGCCAGCAGAAGACCCGAGGAGCATCAGCCCCAGCATTTT.

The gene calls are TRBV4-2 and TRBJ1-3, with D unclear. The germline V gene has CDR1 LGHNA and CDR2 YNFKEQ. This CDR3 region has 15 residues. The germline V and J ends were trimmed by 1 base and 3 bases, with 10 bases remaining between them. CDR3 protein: CASSQGTFYGNTIYF. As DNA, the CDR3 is TGTGCCAGCAGCCAAGGGACTTTTTATGGAAACACCATATATTTT.

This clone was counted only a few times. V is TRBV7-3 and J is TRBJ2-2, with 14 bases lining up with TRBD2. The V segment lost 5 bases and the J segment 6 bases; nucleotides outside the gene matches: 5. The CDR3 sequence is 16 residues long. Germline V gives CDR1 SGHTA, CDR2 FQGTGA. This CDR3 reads CASSPGTSGSAGELFF. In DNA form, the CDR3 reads TGTGCCAGCAGCCCCGGGACTAGCGGGAGTGCCGGGGAGCTGTTTTTT.